This T cell receptor beta chain was sequenced for a study of cytomegalovirus exposure and HLA in healthy donors. This clone was seen a handful of times. Antigen: not known. Study findings and constraints: For most subjects, TCR beta sequences were reported to predict HLA-A and HLA-B alleles with accuracy. CMV serostatus was the only recorded immune exposure for donors. Specificity of a few CMV-associated chains for CMV antigens was verified in vitro.

With 60 Vbeta and 13 Jbeta primers, the PCR was carried out. Generated by immunoSEQ multiplex PCR, the TCRdb table keeps only in-frame clones and is missing some. The data hold approximately 83,000 clones, with over 75% observed a single time. This clonotype was sampled from a man between 18 and 35 years old in good health and CMV-seronegative. The specimen sequenced was PBMCs.

The CDR3 DNA is TGTGCCATCAGTGACCGGGACACGGGATCCTACGAGCAGTACTTC. This codes for CAISDRDTGSYEQYF. This chain uses TRBV10-3 with TRBJ2-7; TRBD1 might be the D (6 bases). Trimming removed 3 bases from V and 1 base from J, with 13 bases in between. CDR1 is ENHRY, CDR2 SYGVKD, per germline. CDR3 length: 15 amino acids.